Here is one T cell receptor (beta chain) with its context. TCRdb's copy holds only in-frame clones and misses some; the assay was immunoSEQ multiplex PCR. The sample lists roughly 210,000 clones, roughly 87% occurring once. Germline V gives CDR1 KGHSH, CDR2 LQKENI. This CDR3 is 16 amino acids long. V gave up 4 bases and J gave up 0 bases; unmatched junction bases: 4. The sample belongs to a study of blood T cell repertoires in COVID-19. Study context: Whether acute or convalescent, the COVID-19 samples came from the United States, Italy and Spain.

This sequence originates from a man aged 30 to 45 in a cohort exposed to, infected with or recovered from COVID-19 (not recorded which). Input material: PBMCs or T cells enriched from blood (not recorded which). The V and J genes are TRBV18 and TRBJ2-7, with TRBD2 matching over 12 bases. The CDR3 here is CASSLWTSGASYEQYF. CDR3 DNA: TGTGCCAGCTCACTATGGACTAGCGGGGCCTCCTACGAGCAGTACTTC. The complete variable domain, with remaining parts taken from reference TRBV18 and TRBJ2-7, reads NAGVMQNPRHLVRRRGQEARLRCSPMKGHSHVYWYRQLPEEGLKFMVYLQKENIIDESGMPKERFSAEFPKEGPSILRIQQVVRGDSAAYFCASSLWTSGASYEQYFGPGTRLTVT.